This T cell receptor (beta chain) was identified in a study of blood T cell repertoires in COVID-19. In the study overall: Specimens from acute and convalescent COVID-19 originated in the United States, Italy and Spain. PBMCs, B-cell-depleted T cells, or T cells provided the cDNA or gDNA that made up the material.

Authors' processing steps: Reference gene primer amplification gave nucleated cell count estimates. Here immunoSEQ multiplex PCR was the method, and the copy in TCRdb shows in-frame clones only, minus some. V, J and clone size are those of that table, while D and trimming were read from the DNA. Among 250,000 to 300,000 clones listed, 80% to 95% were seen once. The CDR3 covers 17 residues. Looked up from germline, CDR1 is SGHDT and CDR2 is YYEEEE. Trimming cost V 4 bases and J 5 bases; bases outside gene matches: 11. Sample: peripheral blood. The receptor comes from a woman aged 30 to 39 with COVID-19, enrolled during active disease. The chain uses TRBV5-6 and TRBJ1-6, with 8 bases fitting TRBD1. The CDR3 loop reads CASSAGQGMGDNSPLHF. The CDR3 DNA is TGTGCCAGCAGCGCCGGACAGGGAATGGGTGATAATTCACCCCTCCACTTT.